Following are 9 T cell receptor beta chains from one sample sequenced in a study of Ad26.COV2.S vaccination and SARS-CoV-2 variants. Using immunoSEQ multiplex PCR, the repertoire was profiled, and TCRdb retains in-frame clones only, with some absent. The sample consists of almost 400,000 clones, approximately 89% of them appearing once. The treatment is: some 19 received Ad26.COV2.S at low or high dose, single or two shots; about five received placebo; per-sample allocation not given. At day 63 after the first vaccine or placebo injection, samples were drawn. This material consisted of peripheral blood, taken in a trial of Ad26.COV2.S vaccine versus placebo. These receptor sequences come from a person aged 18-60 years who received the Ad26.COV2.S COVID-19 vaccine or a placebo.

DNA of the CDR3: TGCGCCAGCAGCCAAGTGATGGAGAGCTACGAGCAGTACTTC. Translation gives CASSQVMESYEQYF. This chain links TRBV4-1 with TRBJ2-7; the D is unclear. CDR3 length: 14 amino acids. V lost 1 base to trimming and J lost 3 bases, with 10 bases between them. The germline CDR1 and CDR2 sequences are MGHRA and YSYEKL.

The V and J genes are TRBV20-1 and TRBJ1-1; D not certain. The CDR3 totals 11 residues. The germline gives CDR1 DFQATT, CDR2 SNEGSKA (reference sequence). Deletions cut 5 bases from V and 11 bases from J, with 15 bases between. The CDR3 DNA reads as TGCAGTGCTGCATGGGAGACGTCGGCTTTCTTT. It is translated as CSAAWETSAFF.

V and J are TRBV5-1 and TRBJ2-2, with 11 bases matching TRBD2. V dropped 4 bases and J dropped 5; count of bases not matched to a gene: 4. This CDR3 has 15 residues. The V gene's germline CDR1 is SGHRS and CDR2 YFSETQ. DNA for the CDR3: TGCGCCAGCAGCGATGCTAGCGGGAGGACCGGGGAGCTGTTTTTT. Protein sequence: CASSDASGRTGELFF.

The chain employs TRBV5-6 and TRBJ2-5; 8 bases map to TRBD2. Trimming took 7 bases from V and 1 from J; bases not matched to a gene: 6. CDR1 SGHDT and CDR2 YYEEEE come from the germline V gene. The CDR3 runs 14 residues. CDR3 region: CASSLTSGQETQYF. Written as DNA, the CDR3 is TGTGCCAGCTCTCTAACTAGCGGCCAAGAGACCCAGTACTTC.

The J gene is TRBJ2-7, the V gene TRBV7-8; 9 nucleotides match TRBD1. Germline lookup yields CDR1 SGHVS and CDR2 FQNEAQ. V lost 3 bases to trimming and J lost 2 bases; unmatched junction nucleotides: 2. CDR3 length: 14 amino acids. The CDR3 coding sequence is TGTGCCAGCAGCTTTAACAGGGGGCCCTACGAGCAGTACTTC. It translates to CASSFNRGPYEQYF.

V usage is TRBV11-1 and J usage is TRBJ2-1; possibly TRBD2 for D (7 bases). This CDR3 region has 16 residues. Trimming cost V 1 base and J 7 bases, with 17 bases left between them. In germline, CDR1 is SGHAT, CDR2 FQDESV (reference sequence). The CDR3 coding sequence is TGTGCCAGCAGCTTAGTCCTAGCGGAGCAGGGGAATGAGCAGTTCTTC. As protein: CASSLVLAEQGNEQFF.

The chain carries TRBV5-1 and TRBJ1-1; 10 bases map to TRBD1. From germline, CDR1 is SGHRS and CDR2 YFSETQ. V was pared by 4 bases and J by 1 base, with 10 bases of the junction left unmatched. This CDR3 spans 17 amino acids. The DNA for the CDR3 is TGCGCCAGCAGCCGGAGACGGGACAGGGGACAGAACACTGAAGCTTTCTTT. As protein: CASSRRRDRGQNTEAFF.

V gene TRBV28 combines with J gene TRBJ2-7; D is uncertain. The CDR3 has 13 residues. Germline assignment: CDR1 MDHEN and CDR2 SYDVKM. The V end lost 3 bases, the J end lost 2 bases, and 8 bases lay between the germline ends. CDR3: CASSFLPTYEQYF. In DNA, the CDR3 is TGTGCCAGCAGTTTTCTGCCAACCTACGAGCAGTACTTC. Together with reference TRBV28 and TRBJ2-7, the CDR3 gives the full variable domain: DVKVTQSSRYLVKRTGEKVFLECVQDMDHENMFWYRQDPGLGLRLIYFSYDVKMKEKGDIPEGYSVSREKKERFSLILESASTNQTSMYLCASSFLPTYEQYFGPGTRLTVT.

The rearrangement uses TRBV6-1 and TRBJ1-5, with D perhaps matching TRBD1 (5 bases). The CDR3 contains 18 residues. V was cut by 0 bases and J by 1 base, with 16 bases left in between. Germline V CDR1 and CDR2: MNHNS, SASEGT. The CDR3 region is CASSEAQGMESSNQPQHF. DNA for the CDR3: TGTGCCAGCAGTGAAGCCCAGGGTATGGAGTCGAGCAATCAGCCCCAGCATTTT.